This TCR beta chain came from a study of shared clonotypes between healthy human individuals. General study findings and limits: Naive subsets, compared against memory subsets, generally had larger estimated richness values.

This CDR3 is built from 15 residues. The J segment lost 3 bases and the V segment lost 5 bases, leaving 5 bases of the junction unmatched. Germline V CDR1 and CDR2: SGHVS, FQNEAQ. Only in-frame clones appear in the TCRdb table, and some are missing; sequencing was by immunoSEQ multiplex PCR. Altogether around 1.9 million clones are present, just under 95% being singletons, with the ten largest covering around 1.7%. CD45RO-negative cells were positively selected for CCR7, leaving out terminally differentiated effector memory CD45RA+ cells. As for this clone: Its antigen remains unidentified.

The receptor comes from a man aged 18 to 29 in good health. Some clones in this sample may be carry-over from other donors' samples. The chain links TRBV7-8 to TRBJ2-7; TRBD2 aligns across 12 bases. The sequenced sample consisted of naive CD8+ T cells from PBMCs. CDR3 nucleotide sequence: TGTGCCAGCAGCGCCGGGACTAGCGGGTACTACGAGCAGTACTTC. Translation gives CASSAGTSGYYEQYF.